This T cell receptor beta chain emerged from a study of radiation and T cells in renal cell carcinoma. Treatment described: 15 Gy SBRT to primary tumor, nephrectomy 4 weeks later. This clone was detected a few times. Its antigen is not known. This CDR3 has 15 residues. Deletions cut 7 bases from V and 1 base from J, with 14 bases between. The germline V gene has CDR1 SGHTA and CDR2 FQGTGA. Here immunoSEQ multiplex PCR was the method, and the copy in TCRdb shows in-frame clones only, minus some. The table shows tens of thousands of clones, with about half occurring only once. Findings and caveats of the study: Baseline intratumoral clonotype presence is unknown without pretreatment biopsies. Dominant CDR3 motifs were more common in irradiated tumors than controls. From baseline, blood top tumor clonotypes peaked at 2 weeks post-radiation.

The sequenced sample was tumor tissue, obtained from a patient whose treatment included radiotherapy and nephrectomy. The receptor's source is a woman aged 45-60 years with renal cell carcinoma. This rearrangement joins TRBV7-3 to TRBJ1-5; D is unresolved. As DNA, the CDR3 is TGTGCCAGCACCGAGGGTGTGGGAAGCAATCAGCCCCAGCATTTT. It encodes CASTEGVGSNQPQHF.